The next 2 T cell receptor beta chains were all read from a single sample in a study of blood T cell repertoires in COVID-19. TCRdb's table, derived via immunoSEQ multiplex PCR, lists solely in-frame clones and lacks some. The sample includes 110,000 to 150,000 clones, over 75% of them seen just once. Sequences were obtained from peripheral blood. The source of these receptors is a human donor in a cohort sampled during active COVID-19.

The V gene is TRBV18, the J gene TRBJ2-5, with 8 bases matching TRBD2. V lost 6 bases to trimming and J lost 5 bases; unmatched junction nucleotides: 11. Germline CDR1 and CDR2: KGHSH and LQKENI. The CDR3 is made up of 15 amino acids. The CDR3, as DNA: TGTGCCAGCTCTTACGGTGGACTAGCTGAGGAGACCCAGTACTTC. It encodes CASSYGGLAEETQYF. The variable domain in full, with the rest retrieved from reference TRBV18 and TRBJ2-5, is NAGVMQNPRHLVRRRGQEARLRCSPMKGHSHVYWYRQLPEEGLKFMVYLQKENIIDESGMPKERFSAEFPKEGPSILRIQQVVRGDSAAYFCASSYGGLAEETQYFGPGTRLLVL.

V gene TRBV6-4 combines with J gene TRBJ1-6, with no clear D. In germline, CDR1 is MRHNA, CDR2 SNTAGT. The CDR3 runs to 15 residues. With 0 bases removed from V and 9 bases from J, the gap between germline ends came to 12 bases. CDR3 protein: CASSDSNRAGSPLHF. In nucleotides, the CDR3 is TGTGCCAGCAGTGACTCGAACCGGGCGGGTTCACCCCTCCACTTT.